The 8 T cell receptor beta chains in this list originate from one sample, sequenced in a study of blood T cell repertoires in COVID-19. Here immunoSEQ multiplex PCR was the method, and the copy in TCRdb shows in-frame clones only, minus some. The profile shows 250,000 to 350,000 clones, approximately 90% of them singletons. The specimen sequenced was PBMCs or T cells enriched from blood (not recorded which). The receptors stem from a woman aged 25 to 39 who had recovered from COVID-19.

V is TRBV7-8 and J is TRBJ2-1; tentatively, D is TRBD2 (6 bases). CDR3 length: 17 residues. V lost 1 base to trimming and J lost 4 bases, with 17 bases between them. The germline V gene has CDR1 SGHVS and CDR2 FQNEAQ. CDR3 residues: CASSLVTSPNVYNEQFF. In nucleotides, the CDR3 is TGTGCCAGCAGCTTAGTAACTAGCCCGAACGTTTACAATGAGCAGTTCTTC.

The V and J genes are TRBV4-3 and TRBJ2-1, with 8 bases identical to TRBD2. Per germline, CDR1 LGHNA and CDR2 YSLEER. J gave up 8 bases and V 1 base, and 4 bases lay outside the gene matches. The CDR3 covers 14 residues. DNA for the CDR3: TGCGCCAGCAGCCAAGGCGGGGGGATCGATGAGCAGTTCTTC. It encodes CASSQGGGIDEQFF.

On this clone: A much more abundant neighbour one base away suggests this may be a read error. This sample also contains other DNA sequences that code for the same CDR3. This chain links TRBV6-1 with TRBJ2-7, with a possible D match to TRBD2 (6 bases). This CDR3 contains 13 residues. Germline V gene data show CDR1 as MNHNS and CDR2 as SASEGT. The V end was cut by 3 bases, the J end by 3 bases, with 9 bases between. The CDR3 DNA reads TGTGCCAGCAGTGAGCAGGGAGGCTACGAGCAGTACTTC. This translates into CASSEQGGYEQYF.

The chain has TRBV5-1 and TRBJ1-1; a possible D gene is TRBD1 (5 bases). Trimming removed 4 bases from V and 6 bases from J, with 19 bases in between. Germline CDR1 reads SGHRS; CDR2 reads YFSETQ. The length of the CDR3 is 15 residues. The CDR3 reads CASSLFRGTGAEAFF. CDR3 in DNA: TGCGCCAGCAGCCTCTTTCGAGGGACGGGAGCTGAAGCTTTCTTT.

The chain is built from TRBV6-1 and TRBJ1-5, with D possibly TRBD1 on 6 matching bases. Germline V gene sequence: CDR1 MNHNS, CDR2 SASEGT. The V end lost 3 bases, the J end lost 7 bases, and 28 bases lay between the germline ends. The CDR3 has 19 residues. The CDR3 DNA reads TGTGCCAGCAGTGATCGTCACAGGGTGAAAATCAGCGCCCAACAGCCCCAGCATTTT. Translating gives CASSDRHRVKISAQQPQHF.

V usage is TRBV4-1 and J usage is TRBJ2-2; 9 bases map to TRBD2. This CDR3 spans 16 amino acids. J lost 1 base, V lost 1 base, and 1 base had no gene match. The V gene's germline CDR1 is MGHRA and CDR2 YSYEKL. The CDR3 loop is CASSQATSGNTGELFF. CDR3 nucleotides: TGCGCCAGCAGCCAAGCGACTAGCGGGAACACCGGGGAGCTGTTTTTT.

This clone was detected only a few times. This chain connects TRBV10-3 to TRBJ2-1, with 8 bases fitting TRBD2. CDR1 ENHRY and CDR2 SYGVKD come from the germline V gene. J lost 9 bases, V lost 9 bases, and 13 bases had no gene match. CDR3 length: 14 amino acids. In nucleotides, the CDR3 is TGTGCCATTACGGAGTCGGCGGGAGGAGGTGAGCAGTTCTTC. This codes for CAITESAGGGEQFF.

The chain couples TRBV15 to TRBJ1-2, with a tentative D call TRBD1 (5 bases). Per germline, CDR1 LNHNV and CDR2 YYDKDF (reference sequence). V was shortened by 1 base and J by 4 bases, with 13 bases between the two germline ends. This CDR3 region has 15 residues. The CDR3 here is CATSRGGLFSYGYTF. CDR3 sequence (DNA): TGTGCCACCAGCAGAGGGGGACTTTTTTCCTATGGCTACACCTTC.